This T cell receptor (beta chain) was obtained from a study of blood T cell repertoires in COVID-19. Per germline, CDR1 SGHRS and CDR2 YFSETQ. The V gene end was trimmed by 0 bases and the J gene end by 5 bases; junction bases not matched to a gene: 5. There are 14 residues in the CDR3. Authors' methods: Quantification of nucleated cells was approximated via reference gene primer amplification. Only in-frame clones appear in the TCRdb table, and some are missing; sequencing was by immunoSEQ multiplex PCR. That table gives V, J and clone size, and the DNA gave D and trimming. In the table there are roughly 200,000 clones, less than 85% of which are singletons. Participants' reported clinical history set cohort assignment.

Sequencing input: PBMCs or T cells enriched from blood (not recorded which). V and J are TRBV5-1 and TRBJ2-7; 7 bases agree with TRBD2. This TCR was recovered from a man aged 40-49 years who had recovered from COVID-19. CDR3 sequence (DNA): TGCGCCAGCAGCTTGGACGGGAGGAGAAACGAGCAGTACTTC. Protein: CASSLDGRRNEQYF.